This T cell receptor (beta chain) was recorded in a study of PD-L1 blockade in urothelial cancer. Whole-study context: A median blood sample held approximately 150,000 T cells and roughly 79,000 unique TCRs.

V was clipped by 6 bases and J by 12 bases; unmatched bases: 7. Germline CDR1 is DFQATT and CDR2 is SNEGSKA (reference sequence). There are 11 residues in the CDR3. As for time point: pretreatment peripheral blood. Note on this clone: Its antigen is not known.

Study-level results: Improved survival was predicted by pretreatment blood TCR clonality below the median. It was durable-benefit patients whose tumor-associated blood clones expanded more at 3 weeks.

Every PCR was spiked with synthetic TCR analog templates. Method: immunoSEQ multiplex PCR; TCRdb's copy keeps in-frame clones and lacks some. The data hold about 88,000 clones, with 80% to 90% observed a single time. The sequence was obtained from a woman older than 75 with urothelial cancer. The rearrangement uses TRBV20-1 and TRBJ2-1, with TRBD1 matching 8 bases. Sequencing used PBMCs, obtained around atezolizumab (anti-PD-L1) treatment. CDR3 amino acids: CSAPTGTGQFF. CDR3 DNA sequence: TGCAGTGCCCCTACTGGGACAGGGCAGTTCTTC.